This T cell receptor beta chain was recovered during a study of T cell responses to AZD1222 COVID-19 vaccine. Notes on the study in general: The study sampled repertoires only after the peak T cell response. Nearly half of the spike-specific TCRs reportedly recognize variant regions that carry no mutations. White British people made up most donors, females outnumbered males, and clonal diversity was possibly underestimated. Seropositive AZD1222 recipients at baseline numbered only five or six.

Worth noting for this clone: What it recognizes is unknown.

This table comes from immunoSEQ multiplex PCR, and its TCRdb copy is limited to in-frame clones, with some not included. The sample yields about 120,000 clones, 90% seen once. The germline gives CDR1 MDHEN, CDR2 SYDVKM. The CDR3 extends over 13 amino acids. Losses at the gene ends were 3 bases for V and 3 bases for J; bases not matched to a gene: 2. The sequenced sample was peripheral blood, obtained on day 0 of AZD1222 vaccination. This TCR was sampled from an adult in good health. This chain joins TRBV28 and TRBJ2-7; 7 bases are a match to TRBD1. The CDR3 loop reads CASSFGQVYEQYF. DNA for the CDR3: TGTGCCAGCAGTTTCGGACAGGTCTACGAGCAGTACTTC. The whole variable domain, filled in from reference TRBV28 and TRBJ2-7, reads DVKVTQSSRYLVKRTGEKVFLECVQDMDHENMFWYRQDPGLGLRLIYFSYDVKMKEKGDIPEGYSVSREKKERFSLILESASTNQTSMYLCASSFGQVYEQYFGPGTRLTVT.